A selection of T cell receptor beta chains follows, all from one sample in a study of cytomegalovirus exposure and HLA in healthy donors. Method: immunoSEQ multiplex PCR; TCRdb's copy keeps in-frame clones and lacks some. The sample records 70,000 or so clones, roughly 94% being singletons. Sequencing was carried out using PBMCs. These receptors came from a young woman in good health and CMV-seropositive. The CDR3 runs from the conserved cysteine through the conserved F or W. The D gene is left open where the match is weak. A clone size is listed for some rows: how often the clone was seen (once, few, many), or a class if it is expanded.

d_gene	v_gene	j_gene	abundance	CDR3aa	CDR3nt
TRBD2	TRBV2	TRBJ2-7	-	CASSVQGLEYEQYF	TGTGCCAGCAGTGTCCAGGGACTAGAATACGAGCAGTACTTC
TRBD2	TRBV4-2	TRBJ2-7	-	CASSQEGAGGSYEQYF	TGTGCCAGCAGCCAAGAAGGAGCGGGGGGGTCCTACGAGCAGTACTTC
TRBD1	TRBV10-3	TRBJ1-2	-	CAIQGDNYGYTF	TGTGCCATCCAGGGGGATAACTATGGCTACACCTTC
-	TRBV19	TRBJ1-1	-	CASSLTDEAFF	TGTGCCAGTAGTTTGACAGATGAAGCTTTCTTT
TRBD1	TRBV4-1	TRBJ2-3	once	CASSQGTGRTDTQYF	TGCGCCAGCAGCCAAGGGACAGGGCGCACAGATACGCAGTATTTT
TRBD2	TRBV5-4	TRBJ2-6	-	CASNPGTSTSSGANVLTF	TGTGCCAGCAATCCCGGGACTAGCACGAGCTCTGGGGCCAACGTCCTGACTTTC
-	TRBV4-3	TRBJ1-4	-	CASSQARGGLRLNEKLFF	TGCGCCAGCAGCCAAGCCCGGGGGGGGCTACGGCTTAATGAAAAACTGTTTTTT
-	TRBV6-5	TRBJ1-3	-	CASSRQGTSGNTIYF	TGTGCCAGCAGTCGCCAAGGGACTTCTGGAAACACCATATATTTT
TRBD2	TRBV4-1	TRBJ2-1	-	CASSQVAAGGRNEQFF	TGCGCCAGCAGCCAAGTAGCAGCGGGAGGGCGCAATGAGCAGTTCTTC
TRBD2	TRBV29-1	TRBJ2-1	-	CSVSGTSGTRRDEQFF	TGCAGCGTATCCGGGACTAGCGGAACGAGACGGGATGAGCAGTTCTTC
-	TRBV7-6	TRBJ2-3	-	CASSRRDDSPTDTQYF	TGTGCCAGCAGCCGGCGGGATGATAGCCCCACAGATACGCAGTATTTT
TRBD2	TRBV13	TRBJ2-1	once	CASSSRLAGSEQFF	TGTGCCAGCAGCTCAAGACTAGCGGGGAGTGAGCAGTTCTTC
TRBD1	TRBV14	TRBJ1-6	-	CASSQDRADNSPLHF	TGTGCCAGCAGCCAGGACAGGGCCGATAATTCACCCCTCCACTTT
-	TRBV25-1	TRBJ1-2	-	CASSELEGRGGYTF	TGTGCCAGCAGTGAATTGGAGGGGCGAGGTGGCTACACCTTC
TRBD2	TRBV5-6	TRBJ2-5	-	CASSPGTSVTQYF	TGTGCCAGCAGCCCCGGGACTAGCGTGACCCAGTACTTC
-	TRBV29-1	TRBJ2-7	once	CSVEGRGTTSTHGEQYF	TGCAGCGTTGAGGGCAGGGGTACAACCTCCACGCATGGGGAGCAGTACTTC
TRBD2	TRBV7-8	TRBJ2-1	-	CASSDAMLAGTYNEQFF	TGTGCCAGCAGCGACGCTATGCTAGCGGGGACCTACAATGAGCAGTTCTTC
TRBD2	TRBV7-9	TRBJ2-3	-	CASSPTSDPDTQYF	TGTGCCAGCAGCCCTACTAGCGATCCAGATACGCAGTATTTT
-	TRBV2	TRBJ2-3	-	CASSGSLVPPDTQYF	TGTGCCAGCAGTGGTTCACTTGTGCCCCCAGATACGCAGTATTTT
-	TRBV7-9	TRBJ2-7	once	CASGRDSYEQYF	TGTGCCAGCGGCCGGGACTCCTACGAGCAGTACTTC
-	TRBV28	TRBJ2-5	-	CASSARGTQYF	TGTGCCAGCAGTGCCCGGGGGACCCAGTACTTC
-	TRBV2	TRBJ2-7	-	CASSGRQRAQYEQYF	TGTGCCAGCAGTGGGCGGCAGCGAGCCCAATACGAGCAGTACTTC
-	TRBV25-1	TRBJ2-2	-	CASSESSAWGELFF	TGTGCCAGCAGTGAATCGAGCGCATGGGGGGAGCTGTTTTTT
-	TRBV2	TRBJ1-5	-	CASSRTRGNQPQHF	TGTGCCAGCTCCCGGACTAGAGGCAATCAGCCCCAGCATTTT
TRBD2	TRBV5-1	TRBJ2-1	-	CASSLGGLAGDNEQFF	TGCGCCAGCAGCTTGGGGGGGCTAGCGGGAGACAATGAGCAGTTCTTC
TRBD2	TRBV5-1	TRBJ2-1	once	CASSTRPGLADNEQFF	TGCGCCAGCAGCACACGACCGGGACTAGCGGATAATGAGCAGTTCTTC
TRBD1	TRBV7-9	TRBJ1-1	-	CASSTGTGGLKEIAFF	TGTGCCAGCAGCACAGGGACAGGGGGCTTAAAAGAGATTGCTTTCTTT
TRBD2	TRBV5-4	TRBJ2-1	-	CASSLGREASSEQFF	TGTGCCAGCAGCTTGGGACGGGAGGCCAGTAGTGAGCAGTTCTTC
-	TRBV19	TRBJ1-1	-	CASSEGGVTEAFF	TGTGCCAGTAGTGAAGGAGGCGTCACTGAAGCTTTCTTT
-	TRBV7-2	TRBJ1-1	-	CASSLQSGSEAFF	TGTGCCAGCAGCTTACAGTCCGGGTCTGAAGCTTTCTTT
-	TRBV7-7	TRBJ2-5	-	CASSYQGLPGETQYF	TGTGCCAGCAGCTACCAGGGACTCCCGGGAGAGACCCAGTACTTC
TRBD1	TRBV19	TRBJ1-2	-	CASQGQGAYGYTF	TGTGCCAGTCAGGGACAGGGGGCCTATGGCTACACCTTC
TRBD2	TRBV18	TRBJ2-3	-	CASSPWEGKADTQYF	TGTGCCAGCTCACCATGGGAGGGGAAGGCAGATACGCAGTATTTT
-	TRBV6-5	TRBJ1-2	-	CASKLTNYGYTF	TGTGCCAGCAAGCTTACTAACTATGGCTACACCTTC
TRBD1	TRBV10-1	TRBJ2-7	once	CASSDSGQGTEQYF	TGCGCCAGCAGTGACTCGGGACAGGGAACCGAGCAGTACTTC
-	TRBV27	TRBJ1-4	-	CASSLSGWGGLANEKLFF	TGTGCCAGCAGTTTATCGGGTTGGGGGGGCTTGGCTAATGAAAAACTGTTTTTT
-	TRBV6-5	TRBJ2-7	-	CASSYEGEGRQYF	TGTGCCAGCAGTTACGAGGGGGAGGGGAGGCAGTACTTC
-	TRBV4-2	TRBJ2-6	-	CASSQGEDSGANVLTF	TGTGCCAGCAGCCAAGGAGAAGACTCTGGGGCCAACGTCCTGACTTTC
-	TRBV30	TRBJ1-2	-	CAWGGQTNGYTF	TGTGCCTGGGGAGGACAGACAAATGGCTACACCTTC
TRBD2	TRBV7-2	TRBJ2-1	-	CASTRLAGTGEQFF	TGTGCCAGCACCAGACTAGCGGGGACAGGGGAGCAGTTCTTC
-	TRBV19	TRBJ2-5	-	CASRGGAETQYF	TGTGCCAGTAGAGGAGGGGCAGAGACCCAGTACTTC
-	TRBV19	TRBJ2-7	-	CASSMAQNYEQYF	TGTGCCAGTAGTATGGCACAGAACTACGAGCAGTACTTC
TRBD1	TRBV13	TRBJ1-3	-	CASSSLHRRQGRAGNTIYF	TGTGCCAGCAGCTCGCTCCACCGCCGACAGGGAAGGGCTGGAAACACCATATATTTT
TRBD1	TRBV27	TRBJ1-1	-	CASSPRQGANTEAFF	TGTGCCAGCAGTCCGCGCCAGGGGGCTAACACTGAAGCTTTCTTT
-	TRBV4-1	TRBJ1-5	-	CASSFYVGGDQPQHF	TGCGCCAGCAGCTTTTACGTAGGGGGAGATCAGCCCCAGCATTTT
-	TRBV9	TRBJ2-3	-	CASSVEGGPILSTDTQYF	TGTGCCAGCAGCGTAGAAGGGGGACCCATTCTTAGCACAGATACGCAGTATTTT
TRBD2	TRBV6-4	TRBJ2-3	-	CASSRTSGITDTQYF	TGTGCCAGCAGTAGGACTAGCGGGATCACAGATACGCAGTATTTT
-	TRBV9	TRBJ2-1	-	CASSVDERNEQFF	TGTGCCAGCAGCGTAGATGAGCGCAATGAGCAGTTCTTC
-	TRBV4-1	TRBJ2-7	-	CASSLGGRGGEQYF	TGCGCCAGCAGCCTGGGAGGCCGGGGAGGCGAGCAGTACTTC
TRBD1	TRBV19	TRBJ2-7	once	CASSSQGQIRSSYEQYF	TGTGCCAGTAGTTCCCAGGGACAGATAAGGAGCTCCTACGAGCAGTACTTC
-	TRBV5-4	TRBJ2-4	-	CASSSYTGSKNIQYF	TGTGCCAGCAGCTCGTATACAGGGTCCAAAAACATTCAGTACTTC
-	TRBV5-6	TRBJ2-6	-	CASSPLVQISGANVLTF	TGTGCCAGCAGCCCGCTCGTCCAGATCTCTGGGGCCAACGTCCTGACTTTC
-	TRBV4-1	TRBJ1-1	-	CASSPRVVGNMNTEAFF	TGCGCCAGCAGCCCGAGGGTTGTGGGGAACATGAACACTGAAGCTTTCTTT
TRBD1	TRBV5-1	TRBJ2-7	-	CASSLRTGGSEQYF	TGCGCCAGCAGCTTGAGGACAGGGGGCTCGGAGCAGTACTTC
-	TRBV27	TRBJ2-7	-	CASSLTRDTPRDF	TGTGCCAGCAGTTTAACCCGGGACACACCCCGGGACTTC
-	TRBV5-6	TRBJ2-6	once	CASSWGTFRPSGANVLTF	TGTGCCAGCAGCTGGGGGACATTCCGCCCGTCTGGGGCCAACGTCCTGACTTTC
-	TRBV27	TRBJ2-1	-	CASSFGVLDRGEQFF	TGTGCCAGCAGTTTCGGGGTTCTGGATAGAGGTGAGCAGTTCTTC
TRBD2	TRBV6-5	TRBJ2-5	-	CASTALAGVKETQYF	TGTGCCAGCACCGCACTAGCGGGAGTAAAAGAGACCCAGTACTTC